This T cell receptor (beta chain) was identified during a study of cytomegalovirus exposure and HLA in healthy donors. Study findings and constraints: The authors listed approximately 160 TCR beta chains as cytomegalovirus-associated.

Only in-frame clones appear in the TCRdb table, and some are missing; sequencing was by immunoSEQ multiplex PCR. The top ten clones hold approximately 3.5% of a sample with tens of thousands of clones, roughly 95% of them seen once. The donors formed part of the roughly 120-subject validation cohort, distinct from the roughly 660-subject first cohort. The V end was cut by 3 bases, the J end by 5 bases, with 10 bases between. The CDR3 sequence is 13 residues long. Germline values: CDR1 ENHRY, CDR2 SYGVKD. As to this clone: Its antigen is as yet unknown.

This TCR was recovered from a woman aged 18-29 years in good health and CMV-seropositive. This chain joins TRBV10-3 and TRBJ2-5, with a weak D call TRBD2 (6 bases). Sequencing input: PBMCs. As DNA, the CDR3 is TGTGCCATCAGTGAAGGGCGGGATGAGACCCAGTACTTC. As protein: CAISEGRDETQYF.